This T cell receptor (beta chain) was profiled in a study of T cells in Graves' hyperthyroidism and ophthalmopathy. This clonotype has a count of ten or more. What was amplified from RNA transcripts were TCR beta CDR3 regions. HTBI primers were used for first-round RT-PCR of the TCR CDR3. TCRdb recomputed calls from the multiplex PCR reads with MiXCR, one row per CDR3 protein. The profile shows under 350,000 distinct CDR3 sequences, around 13% of them singletons. Germline V gene data show CDR1 as DFQATT and CDR2 as SNEGSKA (reference sequence). V was shortened by 1 base and J by 8 bases, with 12 bases between the two germline ends. The CDR3 totals 13 residues.

Specimen: blood. The TCR originated in a woman aged 40 to 50 with Graves' ophthalmopathy. The chain carries TRBV20-1 and TRBJ2-1, with D perhaps TRBD1 or TRBD2 (6 bases each). The CDR3 region is CSARVGGTDEQFF. In DNA, the CDR3 is TGCAGTGCTAGAGTAGGGGGGACGGATGAGCAGTTCTTC.